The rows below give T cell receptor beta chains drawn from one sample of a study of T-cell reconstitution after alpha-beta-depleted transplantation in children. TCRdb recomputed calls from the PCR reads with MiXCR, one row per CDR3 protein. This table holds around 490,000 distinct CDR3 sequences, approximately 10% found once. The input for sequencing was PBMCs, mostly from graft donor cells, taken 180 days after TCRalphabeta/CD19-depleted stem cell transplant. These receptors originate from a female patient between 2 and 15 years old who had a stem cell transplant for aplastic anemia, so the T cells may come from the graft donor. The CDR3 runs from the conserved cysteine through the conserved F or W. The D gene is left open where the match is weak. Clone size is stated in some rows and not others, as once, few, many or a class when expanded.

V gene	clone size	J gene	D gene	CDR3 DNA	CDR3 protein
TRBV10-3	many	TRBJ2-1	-	TGTGCCATCAGTGATATGCAAGGGCTTGATGAGCAGTTCTTC	CAISDMQGLDEQFF
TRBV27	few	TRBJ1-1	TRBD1	TGTGCCAGCAGTTCTACAGGGGCCACTGAAGCTTTCTTT	CASSSTGATEAFF
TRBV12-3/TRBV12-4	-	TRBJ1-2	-	TGTGCCAGCAGTAGGGGATCGGATGGCTACACCTTC	CASSRGSDGYTF
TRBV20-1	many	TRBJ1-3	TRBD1	TGCAGTGCACCCGACAGGGTGGGGGGAAACACCATATATTTT	CSAPDRVGGNTIYF
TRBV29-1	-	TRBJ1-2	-	TGCAGCGTTGTGGGGGGGGGCTACACCTTC	CSVVGGGYTF
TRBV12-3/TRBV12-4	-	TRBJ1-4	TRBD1	TGTGCCAGCAGCCGTTCCGGGACAGTGGGTGAAAAACTGTTTTTT	CASSRSGTVGEKLFF
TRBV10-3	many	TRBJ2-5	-	TGTGCCATCAGTGATACCCTGGGAGAGACCCAGTACTTC	CAISDTLGETQYF
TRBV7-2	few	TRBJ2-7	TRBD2	TGTGCCAGCAGCTTAGAGCGGGAAATTACCGACGCCTACGAGCAGTACTTC	CASSLEREITDAYEQYF
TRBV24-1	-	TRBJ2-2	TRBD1	TGTGCCACCAGTGATCGGACAGGGAGGCGGAACACCGGGGAGCTGTTTTTT	CATSDRTGRRNTGELFF
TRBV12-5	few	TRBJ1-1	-	TGTGCTAGTGGTTACAACACAGGGATCTCGAACACTGAAGCTTTCTTT	CASGYNTGISNTEAFF
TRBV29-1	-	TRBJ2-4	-	TGCAGCGTTGAAGACCGCTGGGGGTGGATGGCCAAAAACATTCAGTACTTC	CSVEDRWGWMAKNIQYF
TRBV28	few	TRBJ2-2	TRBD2	TGTGCCAGCTCGGGCGGGAGTGCCGGGGAGCTGTTTTTT	CASSGGSAGELFF
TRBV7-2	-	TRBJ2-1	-	TGTGCCAGCAGCCGTGACACCCTGAGACAGTTCTTC	CASSRDTLRQFF
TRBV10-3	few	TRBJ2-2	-	TGTGCCATCAGTGGACAGGCCGGGGAGCTGTTTTTT	CAISGQAGELFF
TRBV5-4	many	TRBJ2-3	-	TGTGCCAGCAGCAAGGATACTAGAGACGATACGCAGTATTTT	CASSKDTRDDTQYF
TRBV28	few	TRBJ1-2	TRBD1	TGTGCCAGCAGTGGAACAGGGGTCTCCTCATATGGCTACACCTTC	CASSGTGVSSYGYTF
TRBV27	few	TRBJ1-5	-	TGTGCCACCTCGGACGGGCTGGGGAGGAATCAGCCCCAGCATTTT	CATSDGLGRNQPQHF
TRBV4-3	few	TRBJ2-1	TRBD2	TGCGCCAGCAGCCAAGATACGGGACTAGAAAGTGTTGAGCAGTTCTTC	CASSQDTGLESVEQFF
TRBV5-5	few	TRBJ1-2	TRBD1	TGTGCCAGCAGCTTGGCCGGGGACAGGAGGGTACCGACTGGCTACACCTTC	CASSLAGDRRVPTGYTF
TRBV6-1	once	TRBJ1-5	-	TGTGCCAGCAGTGTAGGGGCGGTCAATCAGCCCCAGCATTTT	CASSVGAVNQPQHF
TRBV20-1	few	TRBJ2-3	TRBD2	TGCGGCGGACTAGCGGGCCACACAGATACGCAGTATTTT	CGGLAGHTDTQYF
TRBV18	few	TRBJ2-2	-	TGTGCCAGCTCACCAAACAGAGTAATGGATCCCGGGGAGCTGTTTTTT	CASSPNRVMDPGELFF
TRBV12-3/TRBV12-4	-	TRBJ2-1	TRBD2	TGTGCCAGCAGCATCCGACTAGCGGACAATGAGCAGTTCTTC	CASSIRLADNEQFF
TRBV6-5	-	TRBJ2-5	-	TGTGCCAGCAGTTACAAGGGAGGAGAGACCCAGTACTTC	CASSYKGGETQYF
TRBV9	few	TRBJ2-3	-	TGTGCCAGCAGCGTAGCACCCCAGCCGGGCACAGATACGCAGTATTTT	CASSVAPQPGTDTQYF
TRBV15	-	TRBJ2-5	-	TGTGCCACCAGCAGCGGCTATGAGACCCAGTACTTC	CATSSGYETQYF
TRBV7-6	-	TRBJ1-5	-	TGTGCCGGCAGCGTTTCGGGGGGTGTTCAGCCCCAGCATTTT	CAGSVSGGVQPQHF
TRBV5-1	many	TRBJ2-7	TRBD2	TGCGCCAGAGGGACTAGCGGGATTTCCTACGAGCAGTACTTC	CARGTSGISYEQYF
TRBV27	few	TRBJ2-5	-	TGTGCCAGCAGCCGAAACGGGGGATGGGAGACCCAGTACTTC	CASSRNGGWETQYF
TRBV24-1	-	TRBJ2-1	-	TGTGCCACCAGTGATTTTTCCAGGGCTACCTACAATGAGCAGTTCTTC	CATSDFSRATYNEQFF
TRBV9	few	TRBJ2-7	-	TGTGCCAGCAGCGGCGGGGGCGTGAGGGGAAATGCCTACGAGCAGTACTTC	CASSGGGVRGNAYEQYF
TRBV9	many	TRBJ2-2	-	TGTGCCAGCAGCGTAGATGTCAGAGAAACCGGGGAGCTGTTTTTT	CASSVDVRETGELFF
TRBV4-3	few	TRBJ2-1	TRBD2	TGCGCCAGCAGCCAAGACCCCACGGGAGGGTACAATGAGCAGTTCTTC	CASSQDPTGGYNEQFF
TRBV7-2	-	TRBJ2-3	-	TGTGCCAGCAGCCCGGTGTTTGGACAGATCACAGATACGCAGTATTTT	CASSPVFGQITDTQYF
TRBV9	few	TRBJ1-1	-	TGTGCCAGCAGCGTAGATGGGGGCACTGAAGCTTTCTTT	CASSVDGGTEAFF
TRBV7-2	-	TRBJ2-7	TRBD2	TGTGCCAGCAGCTTATCTTACGGGGCAGCGGGAGGAGACGAGCAGTACTTC	CASSLSYGAAGGDEQYF
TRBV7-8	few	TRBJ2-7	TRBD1	TGTGCCAGCGGTGAAACCGGGACAGGGCCCTACGAGCAGTACTTC	CASGETGTGPYEQYF
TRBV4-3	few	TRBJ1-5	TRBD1	TGCGCCAGCAGCCAAGATAGGGCCAGGGGGGCCAATCAGCCCCAGCATTTT	CASSQDRARGANQPQHF
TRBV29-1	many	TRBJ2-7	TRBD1	TGCAGCACCCGGGACAGGGACCCCTACGAGCAGTACTTC	CSTRDRDPYEQYF
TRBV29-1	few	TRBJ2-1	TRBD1	TGCAGCGTTGAGACCCTCAGGACAGGGGGTCGGAATGAGCAGTTCTTC	CSVETLRTGGRNEQFF
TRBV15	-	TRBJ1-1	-	TGTGCCACCAGCAGAGAGGGCCCCGGGGAAGCTTTCTTT	CATSREGPGEAFF
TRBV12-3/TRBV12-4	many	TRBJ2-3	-	TGTGCCAGCAGTTTACGACAGGCAGATACGCAGTATTTT	CASSLRQADTQYF
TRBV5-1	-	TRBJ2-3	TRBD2	TGCGCCAGCACCCCACTAGCGGGAGGCGCAGATACGCAGTATTTT	CASTPLAGGADTQYF
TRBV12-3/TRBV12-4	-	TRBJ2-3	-	TGTGCCAGCAGTCCCCCCCGACACCATACGCAGTATTTT	CASSPPRHHTQYF
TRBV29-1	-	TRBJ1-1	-	TGCAGCGTCGCAGAGCACACAGGCAACACTGAAGCTTTCTTT	CSVAEHTGNTEAFF
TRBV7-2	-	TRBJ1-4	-	TGTGCCAGCAGCTACGCTGGCCAAACTTGGAGTGAAAAACTGTTTTTT	CASSYAGQTWSEKLFF
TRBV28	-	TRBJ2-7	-	TGTGCCAGCGAGGGGACAAATACCTACGAGCAGTACTTC	CASEGTNTYEQYF
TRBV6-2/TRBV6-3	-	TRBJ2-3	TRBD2	TGTGCCAGCAGTTTCGACCGGGACAAAGCGGGAGTAGGAGATACGCAGTATTTT	CASSFDRDKAGVGDTQYF
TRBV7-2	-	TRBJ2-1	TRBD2	TGTGCCAGCAGCTTAGTGATTAGGCTAGCGGGAGACAATGAGCAGTTCTTC	CASSLVIRLAGDNEQFF
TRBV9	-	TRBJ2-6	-	TGTGCCAGCAGCGTAGATACGCATTCTGGGGCCAACGTCCTGACTTTC	CASSVDTHSGANVLTF
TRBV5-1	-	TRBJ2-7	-	TGCGCCAGCAGCTTGGACCCCGTGGGGGGGGGCGCCTACGAGCAGTACTTC	CASSLDPVGGGAYEQYF
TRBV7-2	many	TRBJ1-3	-	TGTGCCAGCAGCTTAGCGATCTCTGGAAACACCATATATTTT	CASSLAISGNTIYF
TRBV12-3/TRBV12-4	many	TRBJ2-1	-	TGTGCCAGCAGTTGGGACCGCAGCTCCTACAATGAGCAGTTCTTC	CASSWDRSSYNEQFF
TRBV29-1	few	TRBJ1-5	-	TGCAGCGTTGCGAACAGTCGGGGGAGCAATCAGCCCCAGCATTTT	CSVANSRGSNQPQHF